Listed here are 10 T cell receptor beta chains from one sample, sequenced in a study of CXCR3-negative and CXCR3-positive naive CD8 T cells. UMI-labeled 5' RACE TRB cDNA libraries were prepared from the cells. TCRdb re-called the 5' RACE reads and gives one entry per CDR3 protein, without DNA. This repertoire includes several thousand distinct CDR3 sequences. The sequenced sample was naive CXCR3- CD8+ T cells from blood. Subset: CD45RO-CCR7+CD27+CD95- naive CD8+ T cells lacking CXCR3 (TNR3-). Source of these receptors: a human donor in good health. Some clones in this sample may be carry-over from other donors' samples.

This sequence joins TRBV7-6 and TRBJ2-1; the TRBD1 assignment by TCRdb is unverifiable without DNA. Germline V gene sequence: CDR1 SGHVS, CDR2 FNYEAQ. This CDR3 region has 14 residues. CDR3 sequence: CASSILTGGNEQFF.

The chain is built from TRBV3-1 and TRBJ2-1; checking the TCRdb D call of TRBD1 is not possible without DNA. Germline values: CDR1 LGHDT, CDR2 YNNKEL (reference sequence). The CDR3 length is 19 residues. CDR3 protein: CASSQSAVTTGTIYNEQFF.

The chain employs TRBV2 and TRBJ1-3. Germline V lookup: CDR1 SNHLY, CDR2 FYNNEI. CDR3 size: 13 residues. The CDR3 protein is CASRVMTGNTIYF.

The V call is TRBV29-1, the J call TRBJ2-1; with no DNA, the TCRdb D assignment of TRBD2 cannot be verified. Per germline, CDR1 SQVTM and CDR2 ANQGSEA. CDR3 length: 11 residues. CDR3 region: CSALASGEQFF.

V and J are TRBV14 and TRBJ2-5; TCRdb names TRBD1, which stays unverified in the absence of DNA. Germline-derived CDR1 and CDR2 are SGHDN and FVKESK. CDR3 length equals 16 residues. CDR3 protein: CASSQVFLQGQETQYF.

This clonotype ranks as medium-sized (0.01 to 0.1%) in terms of frequency. The chain's CDR3 is CASSILAGDYNEQFF. J is TRBJ2-1 and V is TRBV4-2; TCRdb picks TRBD2, but there is no DNA to check that call. In germline, CDR1 is LGHNA, CDR2 YNFKEQ. This CDR3 region has 15 residues.

The J gene is TRBJ2-1, the V gene TRBV7-2; TCRdb outputs TRBD1, but without DNA this stays unchecked. The CDR3 totals 15 residues. Germline loops: CDR1 SGHTA, CDR2 FQGNSA. This CDR3 reads CASSLANRPNNEQFF.

The chain joins TRBV20-1 to TRBJ1-2. Per the germline V gene, CDR1 is DFQATT and CDR2 is SNEGSKA (reference sequence). This CDR3 is built from 13 residues. CDR3 sequence reads: CSARDTAYYGYTF.

This chain uses TRBV3-1 with TRBJ2-7; TCRdb indicates TRBD2, and absent DNA this call remains unverified. Germline CDR1 reads LGHDT; CDR2 reads YNNKEL (reference sequence). The CDR3 is made up of 16 amino acids. The CDR3 is CASSPALPGTPYEQYF.

V and J are TRBV6-7 and TRBJ2-1; TCRdb names TRBD2, which stays unverified in the absence of DNA. TRBV6-7 belongs to the ORF category, with a function that is uncertain. CDR3 length: 15 residues. This CDR3 reads CASTLSGGLYNEQFF.